What follows describes a single T cell receptor beta chain. Its target is unknown. This entry belongs to a study of shared clonotypes between healthy human individuals. Findings and limits, study-wide: Depth of sequencing was expected to influence donor clonotype sharing.

The CDR3 has 15 residues. Trimming took off 3 bases at V and 3 bases at J, with 12 bases between the two ends. From germline, CDR1 is SGHRS and CDR2 YFSETQ. Libraries were prepared by immunoSEQ multiplex PCR; TCRdb keeps only in-frame clonotypes and omits some of them. The sample holds under 2.5 million clones; under 95% are singletons and the top ten take about 0.41%. The TCR sequence derives from a man between 18 and 29 years old in good health. Some clones in this sample may be carry-over from other donors' samples. The source material was naive CD4+ T cells from PBMCs. Subset denoted: CD45RA+ positively selected. V usage is TRBV5-1 and J usage is TRBJ2-2; D may be TRBD2 (6 bases). The CDR3: CASSSEPGDTGELFF. The CDR3 region has the DNA TGCGCCAGCAGCTCGGAACCGGGGGACACCGGGGAGCTGTTTTTT.